The rows below give T cell receptor beta chains drawn from one sample of a study of blood T cell repertoires in COVID-19. TCRdb's table, derived via immunoSEQ multiplex PCR, lists solely in-frame clones and lacks some. Here the sample spans about 200,000 clones, roughly 85% being singletons. Sequencing was done on a sample of peripheral blood. The origin of the receptors is a woman in her thirties or forties with active or convalescent COVID-19. The CDR3 runs from the conserved cysteine through the conserved F or W. A D gene is named only where the DNA matches it firmly. For some rows the clone size is stated as once, few or many, or as a class when expanded; others skip it.

J: TRBJ2-1; D: -; V: TRBV11-3; size: -; CDR3: CASSSSVSPYNEQFF; DNA: TGTGCCAGCAGCTCTTCAGTGTCCCCTTACAATGAGCAGTTCTTC
J: TRBJ2-7; D: TRBD1; V: TRBV18; size: -; CDR3: CASSMGTGNPYEQYF; DNA: TGTGCCAGCTCAATGGGGACAGGGAACCCCTACGAGCAGTACTTC
J: TRBJ1-5; D: -; V: TRBV6-1; size: -; CDR3: CASSEVHRDQPQHF; DNA: TGTGCCAGCAGTGAAGTTCACAGGGATCAGCCCCAGCATTTT
J: TRBJ1-1; D: -; V: TRBV5-5; size: -; CDR3: CASSPGQTYTEAFF; DNA: TGTGCCAGCAGCCCCGGACAGACTTACACTGAAGCTTTCTTT
J: TRBJ2-3; D: TRBD2; V: TRBV6-2/TRBV6-3; size: -; CDR3: CASSPGPRGGSDTQYF; DNA: TGTGCCAGCAGTCCAGGGCCGCGGGGGGGATCGGATACGCAGTATTTT
J: TRBJ1-1; D: -; V: TRBV2; size: -; CDR3: CASKGGVAFF; DNA: TGTGCCAGCAAGGGGGGGGTAGCTTTCTTT
J: TRBJ1-3; D: -; V: TRBV7-8; size: -; CDR3: CASSLQTGAGNTIYF; DNA: TGTGCCAGCAGCTTACAAACCGGGGCTGGAAACACCATATATTTT
J: TRBJ1-2; D: -; V: TRBV24-1; size: -; CDR3: CATSDLDSSFYGYTF; DNA: TGTGCCACCAGTGATTTGGACAGCTCTTTCTATGGCTACACCTTC
J: TRBJ1-2; D: -; V: TRBV6-5; size: -; CDR3: CASSYDGGSLYGYTF; DNA: TGTGCCAGCAGTTACGATGGGGGCTCCCTCTATGGCTACACCTTC
J: TRBJ1-1; D: -; V: TRBV11-1; size: -; CDR3: CASSLGAGRNTEAFF; DNA: TGTGCCAGCAGCTTAGGGGCAGGCCGGAACACTGAAGCTTTCTTT
J: TRBJ2-7; D: TRBD1; V: TRBV5-1; size: -; CDR3: CASSLVGTGSYEQYF; DNA: TGCGCCAGCAGCTTGGTGGGGACAGGGTCCTACGAGCAGTACTTC
J: TRBJ2-7; D: TRBD2; V: TRBV11-3; size: once; CDR3: CASAQGGGGYEQYF; DNA: TGTGCCAGTGCACAAGGCGGGGGAGGTTACGAGCAGTACTTC
J: TRBJ2-3; D: TRBD2; V: TRBV24-1; size: -; CDR3: CATRRGGTSGNTDTQYF; DNA: TGTGCCACCCGGAGGGGAGGGACTAGCGGGAACACAGATACGCAGTATTTT
J: TRBJ1-2; D: TRBD1; V: TRBV28; size: -; CDR3: CASSMTGGNYGYTF; DNA: TGTGCCAGCAGTATGACAGGGGGGAACTATGGCTACACCTTC
J: TRBJ2-1; D: TRBD2; V: TRBV6-1; size: -; CDR3: CASSEAWGGEQFF; DNA: TGTGCCAGCAGTGAAGCTTGGGGGGGTGAGCAGTTCTTC
J: TRBJ1-2; D: TRBD1; V: TRBV3-1/TRBV3-2; size: few; CDR3: CASSQRTGDGYTF; DNA: TGTGCCAGCAGCCAACGGACAGGGGATGGCTACACCTTC
J: TRBJ1-1; D: TRBD1; V: TRBV2; size: -; CDR3: CASSEGRGPAFF; DNA: TGTGCCAGCAGTGAAGGCAGGGGGCCAGCTTTCTTT
J: TRBJ1-2; D: TRBD1; V: TRBV5-1; size: once; CDR3: CASSSAGTGYGYTF; DNA: TGCGCCAGCAGCTCGGCCGGGACAGGCTATGGCTACACCTTC